This entry lists 16 T cell receptor beta chains sequenced from one sample in a study of T cell responses to AZD1222 COVID-19 vaccine. Produced via immunoSEQ multiplex PCR; TCRdb's table is partial and in-frame only. This table has 90,000 to 110,000 clones, 87% appearing once. Sequencing used peripheral blood, obtained 28 days after the second AZD1222 dose. The receptor set was obtained from an adult who received the AZD1222 COVID-19 vaccine.

The J gene is TRBJ2-7, the V gene TRBV5-6, with TRBD1 matching over 7 bases. V was pared by 4 bases and J by 5 bases, with 12 bases of the junction left unmatched. This CDR3 spans 15 amino acids. Germline V CDR1 and CDR2: SGHDT, YYEEEE. The CDR3 reads CASSTRSQGSHEQYF. In DNA form, the CDR3 reads TGTGCCAGCAGCACTCGGTCACAGGGGAGCCACGAGCAGTACTTC.

The chain is built from TRBV6-6 and TRBJ1-5; TRBD1 agrees at 9 bases. The germline CDR1 and CDR2 sequences are MNHNY and SVGAGI (reference sequence). Trimming cost V 6 bases and J 4 bases; bases outside gene matches: 7. The length of the CDR3 is 15 residues. CDR3 sequence: CASRTDRGKNQPQHF. CDR3 nucleotides: TGTGCCAGCAGGACCGACAGGGGGAAGAATCAGCCCCAGCATTTT.

The CDR3 spells CASRSLAGGQDTQYF. As DNA, the CDR3 is TGTGCCAGCAGAAGTCTAGCGGGGGGGCAAGATACGCAGTATTTT. This chain joins TRBV7-3 and TRBJ2-3, with 12 bases fitting TRBD2. V shed 6 bases and J 5 bases; nucleotides not matched to a gene: 6. Germline values: CDR1 SGHTA, CDR2 FQGTGA. This CDR3 spans 15 amino acids.

This chain uses TRBV7-9 with TRBJ1-4, with no clear D. From germline, CDR1 is SEHNR and CDR2 FQNEAQ (reference sequence). The germline V and J ends were trimmed by 4 bases and 2 bases, with 14 bases remaining between them. The CDR3 is 16 residues long. CDR3 protein: CASSYTGLATNEKLFF. The CDR3 DNA sequence: TGTGCCAGCAGCTACACGGGATTGGCTACTAATGAAAAACTGTTTTTT.

The chain recombines TRBV30 with TRBJ1-3; D uncertain. V gave up 5 bases and J gave up 0 bases, with 8 bases separating them. CDR1 GTSNPN and CDR2 SVGIG come from the germline V gene (reference sequence). The CDR3 contains 13 residues. The CDR3 nucleotides are TGTGCCTGGCAGCTCAGCTCTGGAAACACCATATATTTT. Translated, it gives CAWQLSSGNTIYF.

This clone was picked up a small number of times. CDR3 sequence reads: CASSYRGSTDTQYF. DNA of the CDR3: TGTGCCAGCAGTTACAGGGGTAGCACAGATACGCAGTATTTT. The chain recombines TRBV6-6 with TRBJ2-3; D may be TRBD1 (5 bases). CDR1 is MNHNY and CDR2 is SVGAGI in the germline V gene (reference sequence). CDR3 length equals 14 residues. The V end was cut by 2 bases, the J end by 0 bases, with 6 bases between.

DNA for the CDR3: TGTGCCATCAGCGGGGAAACCTATAATTCACCCCTCCACTTT. This encodes CAISGETYNSPLHF. The V gene is TRBV10-3, the J gene TRBJ1-6; no reliable D call. Germline V gives CDR1 ENHRY, CDR2 SYGVKD. V was shortened by 6 bases and J by 2 bases, with 8 bases between the two germline ends. The CDR3 has 14 amino acids.

The rearrangement uses TRBV7-2 and TRBJ1-2; D is undetermined. This CDR3 region has 16 residues. Germline CDR1 reads SGHTA; CDR2 reads FQGNSA. V shed 1 base and J shed 0 bases, with 12 bases lying between them. CDR3 amino acids: CASSLEGSSANYGYTF. The CDR3 DNA reads as TGTGCCAGCAGCTTAGAGGGCAGTTCAGCTAACTATGGCTACACCTTC.

The chain uses TRBV6-5 and TRBJ1-2; TRBD1 agrees at 8 bases. After removal of 3 bases from V and 4 bases from J, the junction contained 7 bases not matched to a gene. Germline V lookup: CDR1 MNHEY, CDR2 SVGAGI. The length of the CDR3 is 15 residues. As DNA, the CDR3 is TGTGCCAGCAGTTATGCCGGGACAGGAGGCTATGGCTACACCTTC. This encodes CASSYAGTGGYGYTF.

This chain links TRBV5-1 with TRBJ2-7; possibly TRBD1 for D (6 bases). Germline V gives CDR1 SGHRS, CDR2 YFSETQ. CDR3 length: 14 amino acids. V gave up 2 bases and J gave up 2 bases, with 11 bases separating them. The CDR3 is CASSLQGPPYEQYF. The CDR3 coding sequence is TGCGCCAGCAGCTTACAGGGCCCACCCTACGAGCAGTACTTC.

The chain carries TRBV7-2 and TRBJ2-1, with 9 bases fitting TRBD2. V was clipped by 3 bases and J by 5 bases; unmatched bases: 8. This CDR3 region has 16 residues. Germline-derived CDR1 and CDR2 are SGHTA and FQGNSA. The CDR3 DNA sequence: TGTGCCAGCAGCTTCAACCCGGGACTAGCTAACAATGAGCAGTTCTTC. Its protein is CASSFNPGLANNEQFF.

This clone was seen a handful of times. The chain is built from TRBV27 and TRBJ1-5; no reliable D call. Trimming shortened V by 4 bases and J by 0 bases, and 10 bases separated the two germline ends. Germline values: CDR1 MNHEY, CDR2 SMNVEV (reference sequence). The CDR3 spans 15 residues. CDR3 nucleotide sequence: TGTGCCAGCAGTTCCTACGGTTATAGCAATCAGCCCCAGCATTTT. Its protein is CASSSYGYSNQPQHF.

This chain joins TRBV7-3 and TRBJ2-7; no reliable D call. This CDR3 comprises 12 residues. Germline loops: CDR1 SGHTA, CDR2 FQGTGA. V gave up 6 bases and J gave up 11 bases, with 17 bases separating them. The chain's CDR3 is CASSHADGLKYF. The CDR3 coding sequence is TGTGCCAGCAGTCACGCGGACGGGTTGAAGTACTTC.

This clone was seen a handful of times. V gene TRBV10-2 combines with J gene TRBJ2-2, with D possibly called TRBD1 or TRBD2 (5 bases each). V was pared by 8 bases and J by 5 bases, with 18 bases between. CDR1 and CDR2 from the germline V gene are WSHSY and SAAADI. There are 15 residues in the CDR3. CDR3 sequence reads: CASLSGEGSTGELFF. CDR3 in DNA: TGCGCCAGCCTGAGCGGAGAGGGGTCGACCGGGGAGCTGTTTTTT.

The chain has TRBV19 and TRBJ2-2; D may be TRBD1 (5 bases). V lost 6 bases and J lost 5, with 16 bases in between. The CDR3 length is 15 residues. In germline, CDR1 is LNHDA, CDR2 SQIVND (reference sequence). CDR3 protein: CASSRAEKGTGELFF. DNA of the CDR3: TGTGCCAGTAGCCGGGCGGAAAAGGGGACCGGGGAGCTGTTTTTT. Combining the CDR3 with reference TRBV19 and TRBJ2-2 gives the whole variable domain DGGITQSPKYLFRKEGQNVTLSCEQNLNHDAMYWYRQDPGQGLRLIYYSQIVNDFQKGDIAEGYSVSREKKESFPLTVTSAQKNPTAFYLCASSRAEKGTGELFFGEGSRLTVL.

The gene calls are TRBV5-4 and TRBJ1-1; D unclear. The CDR3 totals 14 residues. The ends were cut back, 0 bases at V and 0 bases at J, with 6 bases in the middle. The germline V gene has CDR1 SGHNT and CDR2 YYREEE (reference sequence). This CDR3 is CASSLGGVNTEAFF. DNA of the CDR3: TGTGCCAGCAGCTTGGGAGGCGTGAACACTGAAGCTTTCTTT.